Listed below are T cell receptor beta chains from one sample, sequenced in a study of long-term antiretroviral therapy in people with HIV. Using immunoSEQ multiplex PCR, the repertoire was profiled, and TCRdb retains in-frame clones only, with some absent. Here the sample spans 11,000 or so clones, over 70% being singletons. The sample here was unsorted PBMCs, taken 0.8 years before starting antiretroviral therapy. The source is a middle-aged woman with HIV. The CDR3 runs from the conserved cysteine through the conserved F or W. A D gene is named only where the DNA matches it firmly. Some rows mark clone size as missing; the rest say once, few, many or name a class of expanded clone.

V: TRBV7-9; size: -; J: TRBJ2-3; D: TRBD2; DNA: TGTGCCAGCAGCCCGGGACTAGCTCACACAGATACGCAGTATTTT; CDR3: CASSPGLAHTDTQYF
V: TRBV10-3; size: once; J: TRBJ2-3; D: -; DNA: TGTGCCATCAGTGAGTCGAGGACAGGGAGGGCAGATACGCAGTATTTT; CDR3: CAISESRTGRADTQYF
V: TRBV6-6; size: -; J: TRBJ2-5; D: -; DNA: TGTGCCAGCAGTTACATCGGGGCCCAGTACTTC; CDR3: CASSYIGAQYF
V: TRBV11-2; size: -; J: TRBJ2-3; D: -; DNA: TGTGCCAGCAGCTTACTCGAGGCTAGTAGTACAGATACGCAGTATTTT; CDR3: CASSLLEASSTDTQYF
V: TRBV7-9; size: -; J: TRBJ2-3; D: TRBD2; DNA: TGTGCCAGCAGCTTAGGGCCGGGACTAGCGAGCACAGATACGCAGTATTTT; CDR3: CASSLGPGLASTDTQYF
V: TRBV10-1; size: -; J: TRBJ1-2; D: -; DNA: TGCGCCAGCCGAAGTTGTGGCTACACCTTC; CDR3: CASRSCGYTF
V: TRBV10-2; size: once; J: TRBJ1-1; D: -; DNA: TGCGCCAGCAGTGACCCGACAGATACTGAAGCTTTCTTT; CDR3: CASSDPTDTEAFF
V: TRBV11-2; size: -; J: TRBJ2-7; D: -; DNA: TGTGCCAGCAGCTCTAACGCCTACGAGCAGTACTTC; CDR3: CASSSNAYEQYF
V: TRBV29-1; size: few; J: TRBJ2-7; D: TRBD2; DNA: TGCAGCGTTGCACTAGCGGGAGGGCCCTACGAGCAGTACTTC; CDR3: CSVALAGGPYEQYF
V: TRBV19; size: -; J: TRBJ1-5; D: -; DNA: TGTGCCAGTAGTCCCCAGGGGAAGGGCAATCAGCCCCAGCATTTT; CDR3: CASSPQGKGNQPQHF
V: TRBV7-9; size: -; J: TRBJ2-2; D: -; DNA: TGTGCCAGCAGCTTAAAAAGGCTCACCGGGGAGCTGTTTTTT; CDR3: CASSLKRLTGELFF
V: TRBV19; size: -; J: TRBJ2-5; D: TRBD1; DNA: TGTGCCAGTAGTATAGGTAGGGGGCCGGTAGAGACCCAGTACTTC; CDR3: CASSIGRGPVETQYF
V: TRBV19; size: -; J: TRBJ2-7; D: -; DNA: TGTGCCAGTAGTCCGACCATCCAGGGAGGCGACGAGCAGTACTTC; CDR3: CASSPTIQGGDEQYF
V: TRBV27; size: few; J: TRBJ2-7; D: -; DNA: TGTGCCAGCAGTTTATCAAGGGGTAGCGAGCAGTACTTC; CDR3: CASSLSRGSEQYF
V: TRBV4-1; size: -; J: TRBJ2-1; D: -; DNA: TGCGCCAGCAGCCAAGCCCTAACCGGTGAGCAGTTCTTC; CDR3: CASSQALTGEQFF
V: TRBV10-3; size: -; J: TRBJ2-1; D: -; DNA: TGTGCCATCAGTGTGGCGGGAAATGAGCAGTTCTTC; CDR3: CAISVAGNEQFF
V: TRBV7-9; size: once; J: TRBJ2-5; D: -; DNA: TGTGCCAGCAGCTCCCTTGAAGAGACCCAGTACTTC; CDR3: CASSSLEETQYF
V: TRBV7-9; size: -; J: TRBJ2-1; D: TRBD2; DNA: TGTGCCAGCAGCCCGCAACTAGCGTTCTACAATGAGCAGTTCTTC; CDR3: CASSPQLAFYNEQFF
V: TRBV28; size: -; J: TRBJ1-1; D: -; DNA: TGTGCCAGCAGTTTACCCGTAGGCCGAGAAGCTTTCTTT; CDR3: CASSLPVGREAFF
V: TRBV13; size: -; J: TRBJ2-1; D: TRBD1; DNA: TGTGCCAGCCAGTGGACAGGGGGCTACAATGAGCAGTTCTTC; CDR3: CASQWTGGYNEQFF
V: TRBV19; size: once; J: TRBJ2-5; D: TRBD1; DNA: TGTGCCAGTAGTATTTGGGAGACAGGGTCGGAGACCCAGTACTTC; CDR3: CASSIWETGSETQYF
V: TRBV10-3; size: -; J: TRBJ2-2; D: -; DNA: TGTGCCATCAGTGGGGGGGAAGGGACCGGGGAGCTGTTTTTT; CDR3: CAISGGEGTGELFF
V: TRBV7-2; size: -; J: TRBJ2-4; D: -; DNA: TGTGCCAGCAGCTCCCGGGACGGGACGAACATTCAGTACTTC; CDR3: CASSSRDGTNIQYF
V: TRBV10-3; size: -; J: TRBJ2-3; D: -; DNA: TGTGCCATCAGTGGCGGTGACACAGATACGCAGTATTTT; CDR3: CAISGGDTDTQYF
V: TRBV2; size: -; J: TRBJ1-4; D: -; DNA: TGTGCCAGCAGTGAGGGACTTACCCGCGGGTCTAATGAAAAACTGTTTTTT; CDR3: CASSEGLTRGSNEKLFF
V: TRBV18; size: -; J: TRBJ2-7; D: TRBD2; DNA: TGTGCCAGCTCTCCATCTAGCGGGAGCTCCTACGAGCAGTACTTC; CDR3: CASSPSSGSSYEQYF
V: TRBV5-5; size: -; J: TRBJ2-7; D: -; DNA: TGTGCCAGCAGCTTGGGGCTCGGCGAGCAGTACTTC; CDR3: CASSLGLGEQYF
V: TRBV7-9; size: -; J: TRBJ2-2; D: TRBD2; DNA: TGTGCCAGCAGCTACTCCTGGACCGGGGGGTCGAATTTTTTT; CDR3: CASSYSWTGGSNFF
V: TRBV10-3; size: -; J: TRBJ1-2; D: -; DNA: TGTGCCATCAGTGAGTCGGACACCCCGACCTATGGCTACACCTTC; CDR3: CAISESDTPTYGYTF
V: TRBV11-2; size: -; J: TRBJ2-3; D: -; DNA: TGTGCCAGCAGCCCCCGAGGGGCCCCGGGGACAGATACGCAGTATTTT; CDR3: CASSPRGAPGTDTQYF
V: TRBV5-1; size: -; J: TRBJ2-1; D: TRBD2; DNA: TGCGCCAGTCTAGCGGGAGACCGGCGGGCGAATGAGCAGTTCTTC; CDR3: CASLAGDRRANEQFF
V: TRBV29-1; size: few; J: TRBJ1-2; D: TRBD1; DNA: TGCAGCGTGGACGGGACAGGGGATTTGGTCTATGGCTACACCTTC; CDR3: CSVDGTGDLVYGYTF
V: TRBV7-9; size: -; J: TRBJ2-5; D: -; DNA: TGTGCCAGCAGCTTCGAAGCGGGTCGACAAGAGACCCAGTACTTC; CDR3: CASSFEAGRQETQYF
V: TRBV28; size: -; J: TRBJ2-1; D: -; DNA: TGTGCCAGCAGTCCATCGGGGGTCAATGAGCAGTTCTTC; CDR3: CASSPSGVNEQFF
V: TRBV19; size: once; J: TRBJ1-5; D: TRBD1; DNA: TGTGCCACCGCCCGGACAGGGGAAACGAGCAATCAGCCCCAGCATTTT; CDR3: CATARTGETSNQPQHF
V: TRBV4-2; size: -; J: TRBJ2-7; D: TRBD2; DNA: TGTGCCAGCAGCCAGCGGACTAGCGGGGAAACCTACGAGCAGTACTTC; CDR3: CASSQRTSGETYEQYF
V: TRBV6-5; size: hyperexpanded; J: TRBJ2-7; D: TRBD2; DNA: TGTGCCAGCAGTTACTCGCTAGCGGAGTACGAGCAGTACTTC; CDR3: CASSYSLAEYEQYF
V: TRBV7-8; size: -; J: TRBJ2-1; D: TRBD1; DNA: TGTGCCAGCAGCGCCCGGGACAGGGTCTACAATGAGCAGTTCTTC; CDR3: CASSARDRVYNEQFF
V: TRBV4-2; size: few; J: TRBJ1-5; D: -; DNA: TGTGCCAGCAGCCAAGCGGATCAGCCCCAGCATTTT; CDR3: CASSQADQPQHF
V: TRBV27; size: -; J: TRBJ1-1; D: TRBD1; DNA: TGTGCCAGCAGTTTTAGGCCACCAGCAGGGGGAACGAACACTGAAGCTTTCTTT; CDR3: CASSFRPPAGGTNTEAFF
V: TRBV18; size: -; J: TRBJ1-1; D: -; DNA: TGTGCCAGCTCACCACCGGGGGGGCAGGGGAACACTGAAGCTTTCTTT; CDR3: CASSPPGGQGNTEAFF
V: TRBV2; size: few; J: TRBJ2-7; D: TRBD2; DNA: TGTGCCAGCAGGGGACTAGCGCAGAGCTCCTACGAGCAGTACTTC; CDR3: CASRGLAQSSYEQYF
V: TRBV27; size: -; J: TRBJ2-1; D: TRBD1; DNA: TGTGCCAGCAGGTGGGGACAGGGGCCTTACAATGAGCAGTTCTTC; CDR3: CASRWGQGPYNEQFF
V: TRBV19; size: -; J: TRBJ1-1; D: -; DNA: TGTGCCAGTAGTATCGCCCTAAACACTGAAGCTTTCTTT; CDR3: CASSIALNTEAFF
V: TRBV7-9; size: -; J: TRBJ1-2; D: -; DNA: TGTGCCAGCAGCCTAAGTCACGACTATGGCTACACCTTC; CDR3: CASSLSHDYGYTF
V: TRBV7-2; size: -; J: TRBJ1-2; D: -; DNA: TGTGCCAGCAGCTTAGCGGTCCGGGATGGCTACACCTTC; CDR3: CASSLAVRDGYTF
V: TRBV5-6; size: -; J: TRBJ1-2; D: TRBD1; DNA: TGTGCCAGCAGCTTGGAAGGCCAGGGGGCGGAGGGCTACACCTTC; CDR3: CASSLEGQGAEGYTF
V: TRBV28; size: -; J: TRBJ1-2; D: -; DNA: TGTGCCAGCAGTTTAGGGCTGAATTATGGCTACACCTTC; CDR3: CASSLGLNYGYTF
V: TRBV2; size: -; J: TRBJ2-7; D: TRBD1; DNA: TGTGCCAGCACGGACAGGGACCGATTAAAGGGAAACGAGCAGTACTTC; CDR3: CASTDRDRLKGNEQYF
V: TRBV5-4; size: few; J: TRBJ2-7; D: -; DNA: TGTGCCAGCAGCTTGGAAGGGTCCCCCAGGGACGAGCAGTACTTC; CDR3: CASSLEGSPRDEQYF
V: TRBV4-1; size: -; J: TRBJ2-7; D: TRBD2; DNA: TGCGCCAGCAGCCAAGATCAAAGCGGGAGGGCCAAAGGACGGTACGAGCAGTACTTC; CDR3: CASSQDQSGRAKGRYEQYF
V: TRBV5-1; size: -; J: TRBJ2-1; D: -; DNA: TGCGCCAGCAGCGCCCACTCGGAAGAGCAGTTCTTC; CDR3: CASSAHSEEQFF
V: TRBV28; size: -; J: TRBJ2-7; D: TRBD1; DNA: TGTGCCAGCAGTTCCCGGACAGGGAGAGGCTACGAGCAGTACTTC; CDR3: CASSSRTGRGYEQYF
V: TRBV10-3; size: -; J: TRBJ2-1; D: -; DNA: TGTGCCATGGGGGAGTTCTCCTACAATGAGCAGTTCTTC; CDR3: CAMGEFSYNEQFF